Here is one T cell receptor (beta chain) with its context. The data were taken from a study of blood T cell repertoires in COVID-19. Assay: immunoSEQ multiplex PCR; the TCRdb copy retains only in-frame clones and omits some. In the table there are 350,000 to 550,000 clones, roughly 91% of which are singletons. Germline CDR1 and CDR2: SQVTM and ANQGSEA. The CDR3 is 14 amino acids. Trimming removed 5 bases at V and 0 bases at J, with 13 bases between. Sequencing was performed on peripheral blood. The chain couples TRBV29-1 to TRBJ1-2; no definite D call. The sequence was collected from a woman aged 25 to 39 with acute or convalescent COVID-19. The CDR3 sequence: CSVWGGPSNYGYTF. The CDR3 nucleotides are TGCAGCGTTTGGGGAGGACCCTCTAACTATGGCTACACCTTC. The variable domain in full, with the rest retrieved from reference TRBV29-1 and TRBJ1-2, is SAVISQKPSRDICQRGTSLTIQCQVDSQVTMMFWYRQQPGQSLTLIATANQGSEATYESGFVIDKFPISRPNLTFSTLTVSNMSPEDSSIYLCSVWGGPSNYGYTFGSGTRLTVV.